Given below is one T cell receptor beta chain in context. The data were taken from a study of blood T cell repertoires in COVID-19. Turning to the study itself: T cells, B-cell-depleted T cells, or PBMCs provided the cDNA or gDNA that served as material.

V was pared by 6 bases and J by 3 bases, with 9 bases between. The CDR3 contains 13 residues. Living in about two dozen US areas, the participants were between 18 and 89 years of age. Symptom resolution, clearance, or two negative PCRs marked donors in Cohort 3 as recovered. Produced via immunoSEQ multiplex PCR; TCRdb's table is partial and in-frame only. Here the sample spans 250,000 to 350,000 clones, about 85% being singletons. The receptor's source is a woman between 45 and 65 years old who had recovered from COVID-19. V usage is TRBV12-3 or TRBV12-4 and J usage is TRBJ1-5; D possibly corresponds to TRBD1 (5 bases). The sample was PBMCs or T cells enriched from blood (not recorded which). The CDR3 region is CASSRTPNQPQHF. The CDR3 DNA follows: TGTGCCAGCAGCCGGACACCCAATCAGCCCCAGCATTTT.